These 22 T cell receptor beta chains were sequenced from one sample in a study of regulatory T cells in long-lasting Graves disease (dated by TCRdb to about 2021). What this sample's time point label stands for: persistent/refractory GD, antithyroid drugs over 5 years with positive TRAb. For both TCR sequencing and RNA sequencing, RNA was extracted from PBMCs using TRIzol. Library preparation employed multiplex PCR. Sequencing was carried out with an Illumina HiSeq 4000. iRepertoire HTBI primers and Arm-PCR amplification of CDR3 regions were used to construct TCR beta libraries. TCRdb reprocessing: public reads trimmed at Q25 with fastp, clones called with MiXCR, in-frame beta chains kept. When rows share a CDR3 protein, they turn into one entry using the most common DNA and genes. This sample comprises about 400,000 distinct CDR3 sequences, 20% of them detected only once. The ten largest make up less than 25% of the sample.

Sequences were derived from peripheral blood mononuclear cells (PBMCs), sampled when the disease was refractory, from a patient treated with antithyroid drugs. The source is a female donor with Graves disease.

There are many counts of this clonotype. The V and J genes are TRBV7-3 and TRBJ1-2, with 7 positions matching TRBD1. The CDR3 spans 10 residues. Germline V gene sequence: CDR1 SGHTA, CDR2 FQGTGA. Losses at the gene ends were 10 bases for V and 7 bases for J; bases not matched to a gene: 3. The CDR3, as DNA: TGTGCCAAAGGGGGCTGTGGCTACACCTTC. Protein product: CAKGGCGYTF.

This clonotype was seen repeatedly, ten times or more. V and J are TRBV5-6 and TRBJ1-1; D possibly corresponds to TRBD1 (5 bases). The CDR3 extends over 12 amino acids. V was cut by 2 bases and J by 11 bases, with 13 bases left in between. Germline-derived CDR1 and CDR2 are SGHDT and YYEEEE. The CDR3: CASSLDQGEAFF. CDR3 sequence (DNA): TGTGCCAGCAGCTTAGATCAGGGCGAGGCTTTCTTT.

In its sample, this clonotype was seen many times. V gene TRBV11-2 combines with J gene TRBJ2-5; 7 positions match TRBD1. The germline gives CDR1 SGHAT, CDR2 FQNNGV. Trimming removed 6 bases from V and 2 bases from J; junction bases left unmatched: 12. CDR3 length: 16 residues. The CDR3 protein is CASSLARDRAQETQYF. In nucleotides, the CDR3 is TGTGCCAGCAGTTTGGCCCGAGACAGGGCTCAAGAGACCCAGTACTTC.

This clonotype was observed a handful of times. This may stem from a read error, because a much larger clone lies one nucleotide away. The chain uses TRBV2 and TRBJ1-2; D not certain. The CDR3 contains 11 residues. Germline assignment: CDR1 SNHLY and CDR2 FYNNEI. Here the CDR3 DNA reads TGTGCCAGCAGTCCGGAAGATGGCCACACCTTC. Its translation is CASSPEDGHTF. The full variable domain, completed using reference TRBV2 and TRBJ1-2, is EPEVTQTPSHQVTQMGQEVILRCVPISNHLYFYWYRQILGQKVEFLVSFYNNEISEKSEIFDDQFSVERPDGSNFTLKIRSTKLEDSAMYFCASSPEDGHTFGSGTRLTVV.

This clonotype was observed many times. This chain uses TRBV7-3 with TRBJ2-7; tentative D call: TRBD1 (5 bases). From germline, CDR1 is SGHTA and CDR2 FQGTGA. This CDR3 has 14 residues. The V end was cut by 4 bases, the J end by 6 bases, with 16 bases between. CDR3 DNA sequence: TGTGCCAGCAGCTCCCCCAGCCCTCAGGGCGAGCAGTACTTC. It encodes CASSSPSPQGEQYF. Combining the CDR3 with reference TRBV7-3 and TRBJ2-7 gives the whole variable domain GAGVSQTPSNKVTEKGKYVELRCDPISGHTALYWYRQSLGQGPEFLIYFQGTGAADDSGLPNDRFFAVRPEGSVSTLKIQRTERGDSAVYLCASSSPSPQGEQYFGPGTRLTVT.

This clonotype was counted a few times. The chain carries TRBV29-1 and TRBJ1-5; no firm D call. The CDR3 is made up of 13 amino acids. The V gene lost 7 bases and the J gene lost 7 bases, with 17 bases spanning the gap. CDR1 is SQVTM, CDR2 ANQGSEA, per germline. For the CDR3, the DNA is TGCAGCGCCTCGGACGGAGACGGGCAGCCCCAGCATTTT. This translates into CSASDGDGQPQHF. The variable domain in full, completed from reference TRBV29-1 and TRBJ1-5, reads SAVISQKPSRDICQRGTSLTIQCQVDSQVTMMFWYRQQPGQSLTLIATANQGSEATYESGFVIDKFPISRPNLTFSTLTVSNMSPEDSSIYLCSASDGDGQPQHFGDGTRLSIL.

This clonotype has at least ten counts. The genes are TRBV7-2 and TRBJ2-5, with a possible D match to TRBD1 (6 bases). The CDR3 extends over 14 amino acids. Germline V gene lookup returns CDR1 SGHTA and CDR2 FQGNSA. V gave up 1 base and J gave up 1 base, with 7 bases separating them. The CDR3 DNA follows: TGTGCCAGCAGCTTAGTGGACAGCCAAGAGACCCAGTACTTC. Its protein product is CASSLVDSQETQYF.

Here the CDR3 reads CASSSGLAGATRGTQYF. CDR3 coding DNA: TGTGCCAGCAGCTCGGGACTAGCGGGGGCCACGAGGGGGACCCAGTACTTC. This chain uses TRBV7-2 with TRBJ2-5, with 14 bases identical to TRBD2. CDR1 is SGHTA and CDR2 is FQGNSA in the germline V gene. After removal of 4 bases from V and 7 bases from J, the junction contained 11 bases not matched to a gene. The CDR3 runs 17 residues.

V usage is TRBV28 and J usage is TRBJ1-6, with unresolved D. The CDR3 is 15 amino acids. The ends were cut back, 4 bases at V and 5 bases at J, with 12 bases in the middle. Germline CDR1 and CDR2: MDHEN and SYDVKM. CDR3 in amino acids: CASSSSGQHNSPLHF. The CDR3 bases are TGTGCCAGCAGTTCTAGCGGGCAGCATAATTCACCCCTCCACTTT.

This clonotype was counted at least ten times. The chain recombines TRBV30 with TRBJ2-6; D is undetermined. The CDR3 is 14 amino acids. V was clipped by 2 bases and J by 4 bases, with 9 bases between them. The germline V gene encodes CDR1 GTSNPN and CDR2 SVGIG (reference sequence). The CDR3 sequence is CAWSRTEGANVLTF. The CDR3, as DNA: TGTGCCTGGAGTCGGACGGAAGGGGCCAACGTCCTGACTTTC.

This clonotype was found a few times. The V and J genes are TRBV5-4 and TRBJ2-7, with TRBD1 matching 7 bases. The CDR3 is made up of 15 amino acids. Germline values: CDR1 SGHNT, CDR2 YYREEE (reference sequence). V lost 0 bases, J lost 4 bases, and 7 bases stayed unmatched. The CDR3 here is CASSLAGTAVYEQYF. DNA of the CDR3: TGTGCCAGCAGCTTGGCCGGGACAGCCGTTTACGAGCAGTACTTC. The variable domain in full, completed from reference TRBV5-4 and TRBJ2-7, reads ETGVTQSPTHLIKTRGQQVTLRCSSQSGHNTVSWYQQALGQGPQFIFQYYREEENGRGNFPPRFSGLQFPNYSSELNVNALELDDSALYLCASSLAGTAVYEQYFGPGTRLTVT.

This clonotype was seen more than once but under ten times. V gene TRBV20-1 combines with J gene TRBJ1-1; 7 bases are shared with TRBD1. Germline V gives CDR1 DFQATT, CDR2 SNEGSKA (reference sequence). J was trimmed by 6 bases and V by 2 bases; bases with no gene match: 12. This CDR3 contains 15 residues. The CDR3 bases are TGCAGTGCTAGACGCCCCCTGACAGGGTCGCCTGAAGCTTTCTTT. Translation gives CSARRPLTGSPEAFF.

This clonotype has more than one count but fewer than ten. This rearrangement joins TRBV20-1 to TRBJ1-5, with D unclear. The CDR3 extends over 16 amino acids. CDR1 is DFQATT, CDR2 SNEGSKA, per germline (reference sequence). The V end lost 0 bases, the J end lost 0 bases, and 12 bases lay between the germline ends. The CDR3 spells CSARDLGSYSNQPQHF. In nucleotides, the CDR3 is TGCAGTGCTAGAGATCTCGGGTCGTATAGCAATCAGCCCCAGCATTTT.

This clonotype was seen a few times. V usage is TRBV7-8 and J usage is TRBJ2-2; tentative D call: TRBD2 (6 bases). The CDR3 length is 16 residues. The V gene lost 6 bases and the J gene lost 8 bases, with 22 bases spanning the gap. CDR1 and CDR2 (germline): SGHVS, FQNEAQ. Here the CDR3 reads CASRPLGSVAGGELFF. For the CDR3, the DNA is TGTGCCAGCAGACCCCTAGGAAGCGTTGCGGGAGGGGAGCTGTTTTTT.

This rearrangement joins TRBV18 to TRBJ2-5; D might be TRBD1 or TRBD2, each matching 5 bases. Germline CDR1 and CDR2: KGHSH and LQKENI. This CDR3 contains 15 residues. The ends were cut back, 5 bases at V and 2 bases at J, with 15 bases in the middle. The CDR3 reads CASSTYQGRQETQYF. The CDR3 DNA is TGTGCCAGCTCAACTTATCAGGGACGGCAAGAGACCCAGTACTTC.

The table lists this clonotype with many counts. The V and J genes are TRBV2 and TRBJ2-7; no firm D call. Germline CDR1 reads SNHLY; CDR2 reads FYNNEI. The CDR3 is made up of 13 amino acids. V lost 4 bases, J lost 3 bases, and 10 bases lay in between. As DNA, the CDR3 is TGTGCCAGCAGTGTGGACCAAAACTACGAGCAGTACTTC. This sequence encodes CASSVDQNYEQYF.

This clonotype was detected only once. This chain connects TRBV18 to TRBJ2-3, with 10 bases lining up with TRBD2. The germline gives CDR1 KGHSH, CDR2 LQKENI. Trimming took 2 bases from V and 4 from J; bases not matched to a gene: 3. The CDR3 is made up of 15 amino acids. The DNA for the CDR3 is TGTGCCAGCTCACCATCCGGGACTAGCGCAGATACGCAGTATTTT. Its translation is CASSPSGTSADTQYF.

The table lists this clonotype with many counts. In nucleotides, the CDR3 is TGTGCCAGCAGCTCCACCGGGACAGGGTCGGAGACCCAGTACTTC. Its protein is CASSSTGTGSETQYF. This chain uses TRBV7-3 with TRBJ2-5; TRBD1 agrees at 9 bases. The V segment lost 4 bases and the J segment 5 bases; nucleotides outside the gene matches: 8. CDR1 SGHTA and CDR2 FQGTGA come from the germline V gene. CDR3 size: 15 residues.

Written as DNA, the CDR3 is TGTGCCAGCAGTTACTCAGGGCAGGGGGCAGGTTTTATCTACGAGCAGTACTTC. Translation: CASSYSGQGAGFIYEQYF. V usage is TRBV6-9 and J usage is TRBJ2-7, with 8 bases fitting TRBD1. Unmatched junction bases numbered 16, after V lost 3 bases and J lost 3 bases. The CDR3 spans 18 residues. Germline CDR1 and CDR2: MNHGY and SVAAGI.

This clonotype appeared many times. The chain uses TRBV19 and TRBJ2-5; 10 bases line up with TRBD2. Germline lookup yields CDR1 LNHDA and CDR2 SQIVND (reference sequence). The CDR3 is made up of 15 amino acids. The J segment lost 4 bases and the V segment lost 4 bases, leaving 6 bases of the junction unmatched. CDR3 sequence reads: CASSTLAGEPETQYF. DNA for the CDR3: TGTGCCAGTAGTACTCTAGCGGGAGAGCCAGAGACCCAGTACTTC.

This clonotype was recorded at least ten times. The chain employs TRBV13 and TRBJ2-7, with D perhaps TRBD2 (6 bases). The CDR3 totals 15 residues. The V end was cut by 1 base, the J end by 3 bases, with 13 bases between. Germline assignment: CDR1 PRHDT and CDR2 FYEKMQ (reference sequence). CDR3 amino acids: CASSLAGETHYEQYF. CDR3 bases: TGTGCCAGCAGCTTAGCGGGAGAGACCCACTACGAGCAGTACTTC.

The chain has TRBV28 and TRBJ2-5; possibly TRBD2 for D (7 bases). V was trimmed by 1 base and J by 5 bases, leaving 11 bases between them. The CDR3 covers 14 residues. Germline CDR1 and CDR2: MDHEN and SYDVKM. This CDR3 reads CASSLSGGHETQYF. The CDR3 bases are TGTGCCAGCAGTTTATCCGGGGGGCATGAGACCCAGTACTTC.